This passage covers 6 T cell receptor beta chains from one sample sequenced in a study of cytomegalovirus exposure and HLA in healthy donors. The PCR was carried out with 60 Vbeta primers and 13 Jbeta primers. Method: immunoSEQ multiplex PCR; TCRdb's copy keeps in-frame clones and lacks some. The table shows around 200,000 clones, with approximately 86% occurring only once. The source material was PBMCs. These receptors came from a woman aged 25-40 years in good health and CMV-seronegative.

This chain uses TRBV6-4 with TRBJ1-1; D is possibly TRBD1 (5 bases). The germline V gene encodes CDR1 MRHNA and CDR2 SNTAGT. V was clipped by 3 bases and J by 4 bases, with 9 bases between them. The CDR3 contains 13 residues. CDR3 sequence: CASSENRGTEAFF. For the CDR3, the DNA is TGTGCCAGCAGTGAGAATAGGGGCACTGAAGCTTTCTTT.

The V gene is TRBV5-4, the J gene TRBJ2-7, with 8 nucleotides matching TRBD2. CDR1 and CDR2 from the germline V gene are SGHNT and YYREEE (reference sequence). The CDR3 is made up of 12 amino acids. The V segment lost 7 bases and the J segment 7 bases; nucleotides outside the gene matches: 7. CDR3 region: CASESGRGEQYF. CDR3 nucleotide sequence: TGTGCCAGCGAGAGCGGGAGAGGGGAGCAGTACTTC.

The CDR3 loop is CASSEARGLLQYF. The CDR3 nucleotides read TGTGCCAGCAGTGAAGCCAGAGGACTCTTGCAGTACTTC. The chain joins TRBV6-1 to TRBJ2-7; a weak D match, TRBD2 (5 bases). V was cut by 0 bases and J by 9 bases, with 12 bases left in between. The CDR3 is made up of 13 amino acids. Germline V lookup: CDR1 MNHNS, CDR2 SASEGT.

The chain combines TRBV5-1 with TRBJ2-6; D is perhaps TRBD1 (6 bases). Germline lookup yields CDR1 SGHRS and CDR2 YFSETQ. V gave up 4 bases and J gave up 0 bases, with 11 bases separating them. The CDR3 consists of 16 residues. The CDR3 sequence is CASSTTGSSGANVLTF. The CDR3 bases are TGCGCCAGCAGCACCACAGGGAGCTCTGGGGCCAACGTCCTGACTTTC.

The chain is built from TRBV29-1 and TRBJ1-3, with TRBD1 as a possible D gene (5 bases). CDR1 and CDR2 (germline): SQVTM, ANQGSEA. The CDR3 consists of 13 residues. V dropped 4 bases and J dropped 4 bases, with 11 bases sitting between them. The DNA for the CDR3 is TGCAGCGTTGGGGGCCTGCCGGGAAACACCATATATTTT. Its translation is CSVGGLPGNTIYF.

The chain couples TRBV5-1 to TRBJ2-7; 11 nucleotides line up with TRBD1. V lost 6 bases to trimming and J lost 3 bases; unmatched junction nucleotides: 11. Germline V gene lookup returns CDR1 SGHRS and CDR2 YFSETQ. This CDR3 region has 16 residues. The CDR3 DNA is TGCGCCAGCAAGATTAGGCCGGGACAGGGGGTCTACGAGCAGTACTTC. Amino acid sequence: CASKIRPGQGVYEQYF.